This T cell receptor beta chain appears in the sequencing data of a study of persistence of HIV-infected CD4 T cells. On the study more broadly: Isolated cells were CMV- and HIV-1 Gag-responding CD4+ T cells. Median time on suppressive ART was 8 years.

In the case of this clone: The antigen remains undetermined.

CDR3 length equals 14 residues. J was trimmed by 2 bases and V by 5 bases; bases with no gene match: 4. Germline V gene lookup returns CDR1 SEHNR and CDR2 FQNEAQ (reference sequence). The stimulus was an HIV-1 Gag 15-mer peptide pool, 0.85 to 1 ug/peptide/mL. CD40L/CD69 double-negative CD45RO-high memory CD4+ T cells were collected. Stimulated PBMCs had first been depleted of CD8+ T cells. CD8-depleted PBMCs were stimulated more than 15 hours with anti-CD28/CD49d costimulation, CD40-blocking antibody and enfuvirtide. The immunoSEQ assay was version 4, run in survey mode. Method: immunoSEQ multiplex PCR; TCRdb's copy keeps in-frame clones and lacks some. The repertoire has approximately 34,000 clones, roughly 82% of them found once; the top ten carry roughly 18%.

This specimen consisted of CD4+ T cells sorted from PBMCs after approximately 19-hour stimulation, obtained from a patient who received antiretroviral therapy. This sequence was found in an adult woman with HIV who was CMV-seropositive. The chain employs TRBV7-9 and TRBJ2-7; TRBD1 agrees at 9 bases. The CDR3 reads CASSRTGAAYEQYF. CDR3 nucleotides: TGTGCCAGCAGCCGGACAGGGGCCGCCTACGAGCAGTACTTC.